These T cell receptor beta chains were read from a single sample in a study of cytomegalovirus exposure and HLA in healthy donors. Repertoires were generated with immunoSEQ multiplex PCR, while TCRdb's copy carries only in-frame clones and drops some. This table holds tens of thousands of clones, around 96% found once. The sample taken for sequencing was PBMCs. The receptors originated from a woman aged 18-35 years in good health and CMV-seropositive. The CDR3 runs from the conserved cysteine through the conserved F or W. The D gene is left open where the match is weak. The size entry is marked missing in some rows and otherwise reads once, few, many or a size class.

>.|TRBJ1-5|TRBV28|.|14
CASVRLVSNQPQHF
TGTGCCAGCGTCAGGTTGGTCAGCAATCAGCCCCAGCATTTT
>.|TRBJ2-3|TRBV4-1|.|15
CASREGTRRTDTQYF
TGCGCCAGCAGAGAGGGGACACGACGCACAGATACGCAGTATTTT
>TRBD1|TRBJ2-7|TRBV28|.|15
CASIPEGTGSYEQYF
TGTGCCAGCATACCCGAGGGGACAGGGTCCTACGAGCAGTACTTC
>TRBD1|TRBJ2-1|TRBV6-4|.|14
CASSDEGASNEQFF
TGTGCCAGCAGTGACGAGGGGGCGAGCAATGAGCAGTTCTTC
>TRBD1|TRBJ2-7|TRBV28|.|16
CASTGQGAAPSYEQYF
TGTGCCAGCACGGGACAGGGGGCGGCCCCCTCTTACGAGCAGTACTTC
>.|TRBJ2-1|TRBV6-5|.|14
CASSQRGLPDEQFF
TGTGCCAGCAGTCAACGGGGACTTCCTGATGAGCAGTTCTTC
>.|TRBJ2-3|TRBV27|.|16
CASSAPDGLYTDTQYF
TGTGCCAGCAGCGCCCCGGACGGACTTTACACAGATACGCAGTATTTT
>.|TRBJ1-2|TRBV5-6|.|15
CASSLLSGRVEGYTF
TGTGCCAGCAGCTTGTTGTCAGGGAGGGTAGAAGGCTACACCTTC
>.|TRBJ2-5|TRBV7-9|once|14
CASSFADNQETQYF
TGTGCCAGCAGCTTCGCAGACAACCAAGAGACCCAGTACTTC
>.|TRBJ2-1|TRBV30|.|14
CAWSVLQGWNEQFF
TGTGCCTGGAGTGTCCTACAGGGTTGGAATGAGCAGTTCTTC
>.|TRBJ1-4|TRBV4-1|.|16
CASSRLIAGTNEKLFF
TGCGCCAGCAGCCGCCTGATTGCGGGCACTAATGAAAAACTGTTTTTT
>.|TRBJ1-3|TRBV2|.|12
CASSTQGNTIYF
TGTGCCAGCAGTACACAGGGAAACACCATATATTTT
>TRBD2|TRBJ2-7|TRBV25-1|.|16
CASSEPAGGSSYEQYF
TGTGCCAGCAGTGAACCGGCTGGCGGGAGCTCCTACGAGCAGTACTTC
>.|TRBJ2-7|TRBV19|once|15
CASRTMGGTQNEQYF
TGTGCCAGTAGGACTATGGGAGGGACACAGAACGAGCAGTACTTC
>.|TRBJ2-1|TRBV5-6|.|15
CASSLLSGWYNEQFF
TGTGCCAGCAGCTTGTTGAGCGGGTGGTACAATGAGCAGTTCTTC
>TRBD2|TRBJ2-5|TRBV10-2|.|15
CASSDNHNAGGTQYF
TGCGCCAGCAGTGACAACCACAATGCGGGGGGGACCCAGTACTTC
>.|TRBJ2-5|TRBV14|.|15
CASSQGVQGQETQYF
TGTGCCAGCAGCCAAGGTGTGCAGGGGCAAGAGACCCAGTACTTC
>TRBD2|TRBJ2-1|TRBV30|.|15
CAWSVLAEGYNEQFF
TGTGCCTGGAGTGTTCTAGCGGAGGGCTACAATGAGCAGTTCTTC
>TRBD1|TRBJ1-5|TRBV28|.|16
CASSLVPGQRWQPQHF
TGTGCCAGCAGTTTGGTTCCGGGACAGAGGTGGCAGCCCCAGCATTTT
>TRBD2|TRBJ2-7|TRBV9|.|15
CASSEGTGLPYEQYF
TGTGCCAGCAGCGAGGGTACGGGACTACCCTACGAGCAGTACTTC
>.|TRBJ1-5|TRBV19|.|15
CASSIVRGSNQPQHF
TGTGCCAGTAGTATCGTCCGGGGTAGCAATCAGCCCCAGCATTTT
>TRBD1|TRBJ2-7|TRBV15|.|14
CATSPGQGVYEQYF
TGTGCCACCTCCCCTGGGCAGGGGGTCTACGAGCAGTACTTC
>.|TRBJ2-7|TRBV4-2|.|15
CASSQEASDSYEQYF
TGTGCCAGCAGCCAAGAGGCTAGCGACTCCTACGAGCAGTACTTC
>TRBD1|TRBJ1-2|TRBV18|few|15
CASSPGTGGKFGYTF
TGTGCCAGCTCACCAGGGACAGGGGGCAAGTTTGGCTACACCTTC
>.|TRBJ2-1|TRBV28|few|15
CASSRGVGPNNEQFF
TGTGCCAGCAGCCGGGGAGTTGGCCCGAACAATGAGCAGTTCTTC
>.|TRBJ2-2|TRBV9|.|14
CASSVGSSTGELFF
TGTGCCAGCAGCGTAGGATCCAGCACCGGGGAGCTGTTTTTT
>.|TRBJ1-5|TRBV19|.|17
CASSIDPWQGSNQPQHF
TGTGCCAGTAGTATAGATCCGTGGCAGGGGTCCAATCAGCCCCAGCATTTT
>TRBD1|TRBJ2-3|TRBV7-2|.|14
CASSNTGGTDTQYF
TGTGCCAGCAGCAACACAGGGGGGACAGATACGCAGTATTTT
>.|TRBJ2-1|TRBV19|.|15
CASSIALGRRNEQFF
TGTGCCAGTAGTATCGCCTTAGGGAGAAGGAATGAGCAGTTCTTC
>.|TRBJ2-2|TRBV11-2|.|17
CASSLDRWGRLTGELFF
TGTGCCAGCAGCTTAGATCGTTGGGGGCGCTTGACCGGGGAGCTGTTTTTT
>TRBD1|TRBJ1-4|TRBV5-5|.|15
CASSFGQGGGEKLFF
TGTGCCAGCAGCTTCGGACAGGGGGGAGGTGAAAAACTGTTTTTT
>TRBD2|TRBJ2-1|TRBV5-1|.|15
CASSPGLAGINEQFF
TGCGCCAGCAGTCCGGGACTAGCTGGTATCAATGAGCAGTTCTTC
>.|TRBJ2-3|TRBV11-2|.|14
CASSLTGGTDTQYF
TGTGCCAGCAGCTTAACCGGGGGCACAGATACGCAGTATTTT
>TRBD2|TRBJ2-1|TRBV5-5|.|15
CASSLGLAVYNEQFF
TGTGCCAGCAGCTTGGGACTAGCGGTTTACAATGAGCAGTTCTTC
>TRBD1|TRBJ2-1|TRBV27|.|14
CASSLGQGWNEQFF
TGTGCCAGCAGTTTGGGACAGGGATGGAATGAGCAGTTCTTC
>.|TRBJ2-6|TRBV28|.|19
CASSLRYGAGKSGANVLTF
TGTGCCAGCAGTTTACGTTATGGGGCAGGGAAGTCTGGGGCCAACGTCCTGACTTTC
>TRBD1|TRBJ2-6|TRBV14|.|18
CASSQAGGLISGANVLTF
TGTGCCAGCAGCCAAGCAGGGGGCCTTATCTCTGGGGCCAACGTCCTGACTTTC
>.|TRBJ2-5|TRBV7-3|.|15
CASSLTGDLKETQYF
TGTGCCAGCAGCTTAACCGGGGACTTAAAAGAGACCCAGTACTTC
>TRBD2|TRBJ2-7|TRBV25-1|.|16
CASSERVTSGTYEQYF
TGTGCCAGCAGTGAAAGGGTGACTAGCGGTACCTACGAGCAGTACTTC
>TRBD1|TRBJ1-3|TRBV7-9|.|14
CAYTLNRGGNTIYF
TGTGCCTATACCTTGAACAGGGGCGGAAACACCATATATTTT
>TRBD2|TRBJ2-1|TRBV4-3|.|15
CASSQVRTSGDEQFF
TGCGCCAGCAGCCAAGTTCGGACTAGCGGCGATGAGCAGTTCTTC
>TRBD2|TRBJ2-1|TRBV4-2|few|21
CASSPRFTGTSGRGAYNEQFF
TGTGCCAGCAGCCCGCGATTCACCGGGACTAGCGGGAGGGGGGCTTACAATGAGCAGTTCTTC
>TRBD2|TRBJ2-5|TRBV19|few|16
CASSQRTSGITETQYF
TGTGCCAGTAGTCAACGGACTAGCGGGATTACAGAGACCCAGTACTTC
>TRBD1|TRBJ2-7|TRBV13|once|15
CASSPRQGLHHEQYF
TGTGCCAGCAGCCCCCGACAGGGCCTGCACCACGAGCAGTACTTC
>.|TRBJ2-1|TRBV7-2|.|13
CASSNEGGYEQFF
TGTGCCAGCAGCAACGAGGGGGGGTATGAGCAGTTCTTC
>.|TRBJ2-5|TRBV30|.|14
CAWSVLAHQETQYF
TGTGCCTGGAGCGTCTTAGCCCACCAAGAGACCCAGTACTTC
>TRBD1|TRBJ1-2|TRBV7-2|.|16
CASSLNWSGTGKGYTF
TGTGCCAGCAGCTTAAATTGGTCAGGGACAGGGAAAGGCTACACCTTC
>.|TRBJ1-5|TRBV21-1|.|13
CASSNPGNQPQHF
TGTGCCAGCAGTAATCCAGGGAACCAGCCCCAGCATTTT
>.|TRBJ2-5|TRBV9|.|15
CASSVAGGPQETQYF
TGTGCCAGCAGCGTAGCCGGGGGTCCCCAAGAGACCCAGTACTTC
>TRBD1|TRBJ1-2|TRBV7-9|.|12
CASSFETGTGFF
TGTGCCAGCAGCTTCGAAACCGGGACAGGGTTCTTC
>.|TRBJ2-7|TRBV27|.|14
CASSLSFGVYEQYF
TGTGCCAGCAGTTTATCGTTCGGGGTGTACGAGCAGTACTTC
>TRBD2|TRBJ2-7|TRBV4-3|.|17
CASSPGLAGGSGYEQYF
TGCGCCAGCAGTCCTGGACTAGCGGGAGGATCGGGCTACGAGCAGTACTTC
>.|TRBJ2-1|TRBV9|.|18
CASSAIPIRAPGMDEQFF
TGTGCCAGCAGCGCGATACCGATACGGGCCCCAGGGATGGATGAGCAGTTCTTC
>TRBD2|TRBJ2-7|TRBV5-4|few|13
CASSEGLAGEQYF
TGTGCCAGCAGCGAAGGACTAGCGGGTGAGCAGTACTTC
>.|TRBJ2-5|TRBV7-6|.|14
CASSLFSGKETQYF
TGTGCCAGCAGCTTATTTTCAGGGAAAGAGACCCAGTACTTC